This entry features one T cell receptor beta chain sequence. Seattle patients were enrolled while actively infected and followed longitudinally. This specimen belongs to a study of blood T cell repertoires in COVID-19. At the level of the study: The United States, Italy and Spain supplied acute and convalescent COVID-19 samples.

Original processing notes: Estimates of nucleated cell counts were drawn from the amplification of reference gene primers. The table came from immunoSEQ multiplex PCR; TCRdb's copy has only in-frame clones and leaves some out. Clone size and V and J calls were adopted from that table, with D and trimming inferred from the DNA. The sample has fewer than 250,000 clones, around four fifths seen once; the top ten hold under 0.95%. Trimming took 4 bases from V and 5 from J, leaving 15 bases between them. The CDR3 totals 15 residues. Per the germline V gene, CDR1 is MRHNA and CDR2 is SNTAGT. The sequencing sample was made of peripheral blood. The sequence came from a man between 60 and 75 years old with COVID-19, enrolled during active disease. V is TRBV6-4 and J is TRBJ2-1; the D gene is possibly TRBD1 (7 bases). The chain's CDR3 is CASSVGGGLNNEQFF. CDR3 DNA sequence: TGTGCCAGCAGTGTAGGGGGCGGACTAAACAATGAGCAGTTCTTC.